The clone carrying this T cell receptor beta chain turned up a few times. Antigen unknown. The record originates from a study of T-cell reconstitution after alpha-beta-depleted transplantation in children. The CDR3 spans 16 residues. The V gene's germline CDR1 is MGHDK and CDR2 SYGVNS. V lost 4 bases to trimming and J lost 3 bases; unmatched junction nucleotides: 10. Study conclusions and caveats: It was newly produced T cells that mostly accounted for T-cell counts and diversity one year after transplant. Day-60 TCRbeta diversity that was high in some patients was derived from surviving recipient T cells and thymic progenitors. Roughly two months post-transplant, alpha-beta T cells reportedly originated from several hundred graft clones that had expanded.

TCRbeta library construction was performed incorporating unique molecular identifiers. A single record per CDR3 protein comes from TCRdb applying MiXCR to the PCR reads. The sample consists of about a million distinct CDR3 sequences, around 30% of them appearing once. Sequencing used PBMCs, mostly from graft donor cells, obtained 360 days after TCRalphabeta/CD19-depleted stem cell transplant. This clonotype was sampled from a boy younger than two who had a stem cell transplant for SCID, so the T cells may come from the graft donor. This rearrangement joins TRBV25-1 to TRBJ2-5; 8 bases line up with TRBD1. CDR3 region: CASSGTPPTGEETQYF. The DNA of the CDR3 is TGTGCCAGCAGTGGGACCCCCCCGACAGGGGAAGAGACCCAGTACTTC.